Each of the 7 T cell receptor beta chains below was sequenced from the same sample in a study of blood T cell repertoires in COVID-19. Here immunoSEQ multiplex PCR was the method, and the copy in TCRdb shows in-frame clones only, minus some. The sample records 65,000 to 70,000 clones, approximately 86% being singletons. Sequencing was done on a sample of peripheral blood. These receptors were collected from a man aged 40-50 years with COVID-19, enrolled during active disease.

V gene TRBV5-1 combines with J gene TRBJ1-6; the D gene is possibly TRBD1 (5 bases). CDR3 length: 15 residues. V was cut by 2 bases and J by 7 bases, with 13 bases left in between. Looked up from germline, CDR1 is SGHRS and CDR2 is YFSETQ. The CDR3 DNA follows: TGCGCCAGCAGCTTTGAAGAGGGGAGGAATTCACCCCTCCACTTT. Encoded protein: CASSFEEGRNSPLHF.

This chain links TRBV19 with TRBJ2-1; TRBD1 might be the D (5 bases). Germline assignment: CDR1 LNHDA and CDR2 SQIVND (reference sequence). Trimming took 9 bases from V and 6 from J, leaving 18 bases between them. This CDR3 has 14 amino acids. Here the CDR3 reads CASALMQGPNEQFF. In DNA, the CDR3 is TGTGCCAGCGCGCTCATGCAGGGTCCCAATGAGCAGTTCTTC.

This chain links TRBV2 with TRBJ2-2, with TRBD2 as a possible D gene (5 bases). Looked up from germline, CDR1 is SNHLY and CDR2 is FYNNEI. This CDR3 contains 13 residues. V was trimmed by 6 bases and J by 1 base, leaving 6 bases between them. The CDR3 DNA follows: TGTGCCAGCAGCCGGGAGAACACCGGGGAGCTGTTTTTT. This codes for CASSRENTGELFF.

V and J are TRBV5-1 and TRBJ2-2, with 7 nucleotides matching TRBD1. Unmatched junction bases numbered 7, after V lost 6 bases and J lost 2 bases. Germline V gene data show CDR1 as SGHRS and CDR2 as YFSETQ. This CDR3 is 15 amino acids long. CDR3 amino acids: CASTYRGVNTGELFF. The CDR3 nucleotides are TGCGCCAGCACCTACAGGGGCGTTAACACCGGGGAGCTGTTTTTT.

This chain joins TRBV6-5 and TRBJ2-3; TRBD1 is a possible D gene (6 bases). Germline CDR1 is MNHEY and CDR2 is SVGAGI. V shed 7 bases and J shed 2 bases, with 16 bases lying between them. This CDR3 comprises 15 residues. This CDR3 reads CASNILGQFTDTQYF. The CDR3 DNA follows: TGTGCCAGCAACATCCTAGGACAGTTCACAGATACGCAGTATTTT.

This clone was recorded once. The rearrangement links TRBV7-9 to TRBJ2-1, with 8 bases matching TRBD1. The V gene's germline CDR1 is SEHNR and CDR2 FQNEAQ (reference sequence). J was trimmed by 10 bases and V by 5 bases; bases with no gene match: 13. The CDR3 covers 15 residues. In DNA, the CDR3 is TGTGCCAGCAGCCACGAGCAGGGGGCACGGGGAGAGCAGTTCTTC. This encodes CASSHEQGARGEQFF. Variable domain in full (rest from reference TRBV7-9 and TRBJ2-1): DTGVSQNPRHKITKRGQNVTFRCDPISEHNRLYWYRQTLGQGPEFLTYFQNEAQLEKSRLLSDRFSAERPKGSFSTLEIQRTEQGDSAMYLCASSHEQGARGEQFFGPGTRLTVL.

The chain joins TRBV5-1 to TRBJ2-5; D perhaps matches TRBD1 (6 bases). The germline V and J ends were trimmed by 3 bases and 4 bases, with 13 bases remaining between them. The CDR3 length is 14 residues. Germline V gene data show CDR1 as SGHRS and CDR2 as YFSETQ. The CDR3 DNA follows: TGCGCCAGCAGCTCGCAACAGGGTGGAGAGACCCAGTACTTC. This encodes CASSSQQGGETQYF.